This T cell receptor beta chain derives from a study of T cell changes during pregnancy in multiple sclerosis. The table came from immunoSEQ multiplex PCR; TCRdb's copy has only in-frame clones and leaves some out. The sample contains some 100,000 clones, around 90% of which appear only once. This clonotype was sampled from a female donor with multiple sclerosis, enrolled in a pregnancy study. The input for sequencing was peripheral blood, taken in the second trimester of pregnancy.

The CDR3 DNA is TGTGCCATCAGGGGCCTTTTAGCGGGGGCCGAGGGGGAGCAGTTCTTC. Protein product: CAIRGLLAGAEGEQFF. The V call is TRBV10-3, the J call TRBJ2-1, with 9 bases lining up with TRBD2. Germline values: CDR1 ENHRY, CDR2 SYGVKD. CDR3 size: 16 residues. After removal of 6 bases from V and 10 bases from J, the junction contained 16 bases not matched to a gene.